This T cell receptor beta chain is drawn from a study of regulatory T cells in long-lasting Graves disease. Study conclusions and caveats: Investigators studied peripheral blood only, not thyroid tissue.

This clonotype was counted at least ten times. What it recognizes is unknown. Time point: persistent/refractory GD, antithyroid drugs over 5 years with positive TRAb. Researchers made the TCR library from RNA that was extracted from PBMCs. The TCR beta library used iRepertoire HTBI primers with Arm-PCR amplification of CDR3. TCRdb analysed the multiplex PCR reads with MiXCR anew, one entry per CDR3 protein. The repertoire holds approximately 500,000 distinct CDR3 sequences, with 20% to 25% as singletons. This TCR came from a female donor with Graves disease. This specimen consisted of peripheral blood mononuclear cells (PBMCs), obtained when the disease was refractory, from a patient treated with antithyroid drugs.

The CDR3 loop reads CASSNGQGNQPQHF. For the CDR3, the DNA is TGTGCCAGCAGTAACGGACAGGGCAATCAGCCCCAGCATTTT. This sequence joins TRBV12-3 or TRBV12-4 and TRBJ1-5; TRBD1 agrees at 7 bases. Unmatched junction bases numbered 3, after V lost 5 bases and J lost 2 bases. The length of the CDR3 is 14 residues.